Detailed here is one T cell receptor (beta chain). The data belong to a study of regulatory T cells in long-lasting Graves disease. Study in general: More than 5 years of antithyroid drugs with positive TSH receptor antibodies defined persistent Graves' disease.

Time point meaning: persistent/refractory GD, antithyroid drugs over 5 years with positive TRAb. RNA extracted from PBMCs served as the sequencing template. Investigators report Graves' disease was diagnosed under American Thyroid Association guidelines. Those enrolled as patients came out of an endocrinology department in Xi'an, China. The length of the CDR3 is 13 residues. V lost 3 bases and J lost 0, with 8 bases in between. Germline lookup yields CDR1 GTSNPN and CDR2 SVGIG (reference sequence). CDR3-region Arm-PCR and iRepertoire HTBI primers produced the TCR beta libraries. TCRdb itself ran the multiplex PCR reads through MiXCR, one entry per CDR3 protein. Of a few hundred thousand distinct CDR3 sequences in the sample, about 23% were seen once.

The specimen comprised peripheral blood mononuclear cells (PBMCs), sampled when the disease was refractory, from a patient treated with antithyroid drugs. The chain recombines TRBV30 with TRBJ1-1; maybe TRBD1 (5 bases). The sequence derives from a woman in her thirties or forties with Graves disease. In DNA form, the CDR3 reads TGTGCCTGGAGACGGGGGATGAACACTGAAGCTTTCTTT. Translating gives CAWRRGMNTEAFF.